This T cell receptor (beta chain) was sequenced in a study of T cells in localized non-small cell lung cancer. General observations from the study: Higher T cell density in the blood was associated with longer overall survival, whereas higher adjacent-lung clonality associated with shorter survival. Only one tumor region was sequenced, so heterogeneity remains possible. There was higher T cell clonality in uninvolved adjacent lung than in tumor, and it was highest there.

Germline CDR1 KGHSH, CDR2 LQKENI. This CDR3 has 13 residues. V gave up 3 bases and J gave up 5 bases, with 8 bases separating them. This clone has only a few counts. The target antigen is unknown. Here immunoSEQ multiplex PCR was the method, and the copy in TCRdb shows in-frame clones only, minus some. The table has roughly 40,000 clones, 81% seen once. V is TRBV18 and J is TRBJ1-5; the D is unclear. This receptor was taken from a male donor at least 60 years old with stage II lung adenocarcinoma. Here the sequenced sample was peripheral blood mononuclear cells, taken before any cancer treatment. The CDR3 here is CASSPNRDQPQHF. In DNA form, the CDR3 reads TGTGCCAGCTCACCGAACAGAGATCAGCCCCAGCATTTT.